The 12 T cell receptor beta chains presented below share a single source sample, sequenced in a study of shared clonotypes between healthy human individuals. The assay was immunoSEQ multiplex PCR, and TCRdb's table has in-frame clones only and misses some. Among roughly 2 million clones listed, roughly 95% were seen once. The specimen was naive CD4+ T cells sorted from blood. Subset defined: CD45RA+ positively selected. Receptors were obtained from a man aged 18-30 years in good health.

A word on this clone: The sample holds other DNA sequences that translate to the same CDR3. The chain links TRBV5-1 to TRBJ1-5; 7 nucleotides agree with TRBD1. The CDR3 covers 15 residues. J gave up 2 bases and V 0 bases, and 2 bases lay outside the gene matches. CDR1 and CDR2 from the germline V gene are SGHRS and YFSETQ. CDR3 DNA: TGCGCCAGCAGCTTGGACACAGGGGGCAATCAGCCCCAGCATTTT. The encoded protein is CASSLDTGGNQPQHF.

V is TRBV6-5 and J is TRBJ2-2, with 10 positions matching TRBD2. V lost 4 bases, J lost 7 bases, and 9 bases stayed unmatched. This CDR3 is 16 amino acids long. Germline-derived CDR1 and CDR2 are MNHEY and SVGAGI. The CDR3 nucleotides are TGTGCCAGCAGTTTTCTAGCGGGAGTTAGAGGCGGGGAGCTGTTTTTT. Translation gives CASSFLAGVRGGELFF.

The CDR3 DNA reads as TGCGCCAGCAGCTTACAGGGGGTCAACACCGGGGAGCTGTTTTTT. Protein product: CASSLQGVNTGELFF. The J gene is TRBJ2-2, the V gene TRBV5-1, with 8 positions matching TRBD1. CDR1 is SGHRS and CDR2 is YFSETQ in the germline V gene. Trimming at V came to 2 bases and at J to 2 bases, leaving 2 bases not matched to a gene. CDR3 length equals 15 residues.

The V and J genes are TRBV7-8 and TRBJ2-7; D not resolved. Trimming left V 1 base short and J 3 bases short, with 19 bases between. This CDR3 spans 17 amino acids. CDR1 is SGHVS and CDR2 is FQNEAQ in the germline V gene. The DNA for the CDR3 is TGTGCCAGCAGCTTAGTGGGTTCGTGGGAATCCTTCTACGAGCAGTACTTC. Translation gives CASSLVGSWESFYEQYF.

The chain recombines TRBV6-1 with TRBJ1-1; D not certain. Germline V gene lookup returns CDR1 MNHNS and CDR2 SASEGT. V dropped 3 bases and J dropped 0 bases, with 8 bases sitting between them. The CDR3 covers 14 residues. For the CDR3, the DNA is TGTGCCAGCAGTGACGGTGGGATGAACACTGAAGCTTTCTTT. This translates into CASSDGGMNTEAFF.

The chain recombines TRBV19 with TRBJ2-1, with 10 bases identical to TRBD1. With V trimmed by 5 bases and J by 7 bases, 8 bases remained unmatched. This CDR3 is built from 15 residues. CDR1 is LNHDA, CDR2 SQIVND, per germline (reference sequence). This chain's CDR3 is CASSLPGQGNNEQFF. DNA of the CDR3: TGTGCCAGTAGTCTTCCGGGACAGGGGAATAATGAGCAGTTCTTC. The full variable domain, with the rest looked up from reference TRBV19 and TRBJ2-1, is DGGITQSPKYLFRKEGQNVTLSCEQNLNHDAMYWYRQDPGQGLRLIYYSQIVNDFQKGDIAEGYSVSREKKESFPLTVTSAQKNPTAFYLCASSLPGQGNNEQFFGPGTRLTVL.

The rearrangement joins TRBV6-6 to TRBJ1-6; D is ambiguous. The length of the CDR3 is 14 residues. Germline CDR1 MNHNY, CDR2 SVGAGI (reference sequence). V was trimmed by 5 bases and J by 8 bases, leaving 13 bases between them. CDR3 amino acids: CASSPGLPYSPLHF. The CDR3 nucleotides are TGTGCCAGCAGTCCCGGGCTCCCGTATTCACCCCTCCACTTT.

The chain joins TRBV5-4 to TRBJ1-1; 7 bases line up with TRBD1. CDR1 is SGHNT, CDR2 YYREEE, per germline (reference sequence). This CDR3 has 15 amino acids. V was clipped by 3 bases and J by 1 base; unmatched bases: 6. The CDR3 spells CASSYRTGQNTEAFF. CDR3 DNA: TGTGCCAGCAGCTACCGGACAGGTCAGAACACTGAAGCTTTCTTT. Combining the CDR3 with reference TRBV5-4 and TRBJ1-1 gives the whole variable domain ETGVTQSPTHLIKTRGQQVTLRCSSQSGHNTVSWYQQALGQGPQFIFQYYREEENGRGNFPPRFSGLQFPNYSSELNVNALELDDSALYLCASSYRTGQNTEAFFGQGTRLTVV.

This chain joins TRBV5-4 and TRBJ2-3; 7 positions agree with TRBD2. Losses at the gene ends were 9 bases for V and 1 base for J; bases not matched to a gene: 14. CDR1 SGHNT and CDR2 YYREEE come from the germline V gene (reference sequence). This CDR3 is 16 amino acids long. CDR3 in DNA: TGTGCCATCCAGGACCGGGCGGGGGTCCGCACAGATACGCAGTATTTT. Residues: CAIQDRAGVRTDTQYF.

The V gene is TRBV7-3, the J gene TRBJ1-6, with a weak D call TRBD1 (6 bases). The V gene lost 0 bases and the J gene lost 10 bases, with 10 bases spanning the gap. CDR3 length: 14 amino acids. Germline CDR1 is SGHTA and CDR2 is FQGTGA. The CDR3 protein is CASSLTRGSSPLHF. CDR3 coding DNA: TGTGCCAGCAGCTTAACGAGGGGGAGCTCACCCCTCCACTTT. Combining the CDR3 with reference TRBV7-3 and TRBJ1-6 gives the whole variable domain GAGVSQTPSNKVTEKGKYVELRCDPISGHTALYWYRQSLGQGPEFLIYFQGTGAADDSGLPNDRFFAVRPEGSVSTLKIQRTERGDSAVYLCASSLTRGSSPLHFGNGTRLTVT.

The chain recombines TRBV7-9 with TRBJ2-7, with 13 bases that match TRBD2. From germline, CDR1 is SEHNR and CDR2 FQNEAQ (reference sequence). This CDR3 contains 16 residues. V lost 0 bases, J lost 7 bases, and 6 bases stayed unmatched. CDR3 residues: CASSLATGLAGAEQYF. The CDR3 bases are TGTGCCAGCAGCTTAGCAACCGGACTAGCGGGAGCTGAGCAGTACTTC.

Points on this clone: This sample includes further DNA sequences coding for the same CDR3. The chain has TRBV7-2 and TRBJ2-1; 8 bases line up with TRBD2. The CDR3 contains 14 residues. The V and J ends lost 0 bases and 7 bases, in that order; junction bases with no gene match: 2. Germline CDR1 reads SGHTA; CDR2 reads FQGNSA. CDR3: CASSLAGGVNEQFF. CDR3 DNA: TGTGCCAGCAGCTTAGCCGGGGGGGTAAATGAGCAGTTCTTC.